Listed below are T cell receptor beta chains from one sample, sequenced in a study of cytomegalovirus exposure and HLA in healthy donors. Method: immunoSEQ multiplex PCR; TCRdb's copy keeps in-frame clones and lacks some. The sample has about 61,000 clones, roughly 90% seen once. The sample comprised PBMCs. The receptors shown here come from a man aged 25 to 45 in good health and CMV-seropositive. Each CDR3 is given with its conserved first and last residue. The order of the fields is D gene, J gene, V gene, clone size, CDR3 protein, CDR3 DNA. A D gene is named only where the DNA matches it firmly. Size tells how often a clone was seen (once, few, many) or the class of an expanded clone, and some rows leave it out.

D gene: NA; J gene: TRBJ2-3; V gene: TRBV10-1; clone size: NA; CDR3 protein: CASSRQGITDTQYF; CDR3 DNA: TGCGCCAGCAGCCGGCAGGGGATCACAGATACGCAGTATTTT
D gene: NA; J gene: TRBJ1-4; V gene: TRBV4-3; clone size: few; CDR3 protein: CASSQDRAGMGSTNEKLFF; CDR3 DNA: TGCGCCAGCAGCCAAGACAGGGCGGGAATGGGGTCAACTAATGAAAAACTGTTTTTT
D gene: NA; J gene: TRBJ2-1; V gene: TRBV9; clone size: NA; CDR3 protein: CASSVDGGSYNEQFF; CDR3 DNA: TGTGCCAGCAGCGTGGACGGGGGCTCCTACAATGAGCAGTTCTTC
D gene: TRBD1; J gene: TRBJ1-2; V gene: TRBV28; clone size: few; CDR3 protein: CASSRTGTGGYGYTF; CDR3 DNA: TGTGCCAGCAGCCGCACCGGGACAGGGGGCTATGGCTACACCTTC
D gene: TRBD1; J gene: TRBJ2-1; V gene: TRBV6-5; clone size: NA; CDR3 protein: CASSGTEYNEQFF; CDR3 DNA: TGTGCCAGCAGCGGGACAGAGTACAATGAGCAGTTCTTC
D gene: NA; J gene: TRBJ2-6; V gene: TRBV28; clone size: NA; CDR3 protein: CASRSDSSGANVLTF; CDR3 DNA: TGTGCCAGCAGATCGGACTCCTCTGGGGCCAACGTCCTGACTTTC
D gene: TRBD1; J gene: TRBJ1-3; V gene: TRBV6-5; clone size: NA; CDR3 protein: CASSLGTGNSGNTIYF; CDR3 DNA: TGTGCCAGCAGTTTAGGGACAGGGAACTCTGGAAACACCATATATTTT
D gene: NA; J gene: TRBJ2-2; V gene: TRBV19; clone size: NA; CDR3 protein: CASSIMVLSGTGELFF; CDR3 DNA: TGTGCCAGTAGTATAATGGTGCTGTCGGGGACCGGGGAGCTGTTTTTT
D gene: TRBD2; J gene: TRBJ2-1; V gene: TRBV5-1; clone size: NA; CDR3 protein: CASSLRDPGGEQFF; CDR3 DNA: TGCGCCAGCAGCTTGCGGGACCCGGGGGGTGAGCAGTTCTTC
D gene: NA; J gene: TRBJ1-2; V gene: TRBV7-2; clone size: few; CDR3 protein: CASSSYDSAWGYTF; CDR3 DNA: TGTGCCAGCAGCTCTTACGACAGCGCCTGGGGCTACACCTTC
D gene: TRBD1; J gene: TRBJ2-7; V gene: TRBV7-2; clone size: NA; CDR3 protein: CASSLGRGTGLYEQYF; CDR3 DNA: TGTGCCAGCAGCTTAGGACGGGGGACAGGACTTTACGAGCAGTACTTC
D gene: NA; J gene: TRBJ2-1; V gene: TRBV2; clone size: NA; CDR3 protein: CASSILASEQFF; CDR3 DNA: TGTGCCAGTTCTATACTAGCAAGTGAGCAGTTCTTC
D gene: TRBD2; J gene: TRBJ2-7; V gene: TRBV7-9; clone size: NA; CDR3 protein: CASSFGTSGSLEQYF; CDR3 DNA: TGTGCCAGCAGCTTTGGGACTAGCGGGAGTCTTGAGCAGTACTTC
D gene: TRBD2; J gene: TRBJ2-7; V gene: TRBV27; clone size: NA; CDR3 protein: CASSNGLAGGNVTYEQYF; CDR3 DNA: TGTGCCAGCAGTAATGGACTAGCGGGAGGCAATGTTACCTACGAGCAGTACTTC
D gene: NA; J gene: TRBJ1-2; V gene: TRBV2; clone size: NA; CDR3 protein: CASSRDSPRDGYTF; CDR3 DNA: TGTGCCAGCAGCCGGGACTCGCCGAGGGACGGCTACACCTTC
D gene: NA; J gene: TRBJ2-7; V gene: TRBV25-1; clone size: few; CDR3 protein: CASSESRENLYEQYF; CDR3 DNA: TGTGCCAGCAGTGAGTCCAGGGAAAACCTCTACGAGCAGTACTTC
D gene: NA; J gene: TRBJ2-7; V gene: TRBV18; clone size: NA; CDR3 protein: CASSPPGNINEQYF; CDR3 DNA: TGTGCCAGCTCACCCCCAGGGAATATCAACGAGCAGTACTTC
D gene: NA; J gene: TRBJ2-5; V gene: TRBV29-1; clone size: NA; CDR3 protein: CSFGGGGGDETQYF; CDR3 DNA: TGCAGCTTCGGAGGGGGGGGAGGGGACGAGACCCAGTACTTC
D gene: TRBD1; J gene: TRBJ1-1; V gene: TRBV5-6; clone size: NA; CDR3 protein: CASSGQGEWTEAFF; CDR3 DNA: TGTGCCAGCAGCGGACAGGGGGAGTGGACTGAAGCTTTCTTT
D gene: NA; J gene: TRBJ1-2; V gene: TRBV6-1; clone size: NA; CDR3 protein: CASSERQGPGGYTF; CDR3 DNA: TGTGCCAGCAGTGAGCGGCAGGGTCCTGGTGGCTACACCTTC
D gene: NA; J gene: TRBJ2-7; V gene: TRBV7-2; clone size: few; CDR3 protein: CASSLRDSLPSEQYF; CDR3 DNA: TGTGCCAGCAGCCTCCGGGACTCCCTTCCGAGCGAGCAGTACTTC
D gene: NA; J gene: TRBJ2-7; V gene: TRBV18; clone size: once; CDR3 protein: CASLTTTEFGDEQYF; CDR3 DNA: TGTGCCAGTCTCACGACTACTGAGTTTGGGGACGAGCAGTACTTC